A selection of T cell receptor beta chains follows, all from one sample in a study of breast tumors, draining lymph nodes, adjacent tissues. MiXCR, run by TCRdb on the multiplex PCR reads, gives a single entry per CDR3 protein. The sample holds 200,000 to 250,000 distinct CDR3 sequences, around 32% seen once. Input material: axillary lymph node tissue. Every receptor here comes from a female donor with breast cancer. Some clones in this sample may be carry-over from other donors' samples. Both conserved end residues are part of each CDR3. Each record gives: J gene, clone size, V gene, D gene, CDR3 protein, CDR3 DNA. The D gene is left open where the match is weak. The listing skips clone size in some rows; elsewhere it reads once, few, many or a size class.

TRBJ1-1 | few | TRBV20-1 | TRBD1 | CSASRARAGGTEAFF | TGCAGTGCTAGTAGGGCCCGGGCAGGGGGTACTGAAGCTTTCTTT
TRBJ2-7 | many | TRBV2 | TRBD1 | CASSVARQGARSSYEQYF | TGTGCCAGCAGTGTAGCGAGACAGGGGGCGCGTTCTTCCTACGAGCAGTACTTC
TRBJ2-2 | NA | TRBV7-9 | NA | CASSLGSAQGTGELFF | TGTGCCAGCAGCTTAGGGAGCGCACAGGGCACCGGGGAGCTGTTTTTT
TRBJ2-7 | many | TRBV5-1 | TRBD2 | CASSLSAAGVHEQYF | TGCGCCAGCAGCTTGTCGGCAGCGGGAGTACACGAGCAGTACTTC
TRBJ2-3 | many | TRBV20-1 | TRBD2 | CSARLAGATDTQYF | TGCAGTGCGAGGCTAGCGGGAGCGACAGATACGCAGTATTTT
TRBJ1-5 | many | TRBV19 | TRBD1 | CASSIPGTGTPQPQHF | TGTGCCAGTAGTATACCCGGGACAGGAACACCTCAGCCCCAGCATTTT
TRBJ1-5 | once | TRBV20-1 | NA | CSARVGISNPPQHF | TGCAGTGCTAGAGTGGGCATTAGCAATCCGCCCCAGCACTTT
TRBJ2-1 | few | TRBV27 | TRBD2 | CASSSGTSDEQFF | TGTGCCAGCAGTTCCGGGACTAGCGATGAGCAGTTCTTC
TRBJ1-5 | once | TRBV6-2/TRBV6-3 | NA | CASSPRANQPQHF | TGTGCCAGCAGCCCGCGGGCCAATCAGCCCCAGCATTTT
TRBJ1-2 | many | TRBV6-1 | NA | CASSQMGSFYGYTF | TGTGCCAGCAGTCAGATGGGCAGTTTCTATGGCTACACCTTC
TRBJ1-2 | many | TRBV4-1 | NA | CASSQDATGKGYTF | TGCGCCAGCAGCCAAGATGCAACAGGGAAGGGCTACACCTTC
TRBJ2-7 | many | TRBV7-3 | TRBD2 | CASSSDGLAGRSSYEQYF | TGTGCCAGCAGCTCCGACGGACTAGCGGGAAGGAGCTCCTACGAGCAGTACTTC
TRBJ2-1 | many | TRBV7-2 | NA | CASSLGSTLSQNEQFF | TGTGCCAGCAGCTTAGGGTCCACTCTCTCTCAGAATGAGCAGTTCTTC
TRBJ2-2 | many | TRBV24-1 | NA | CATQGSGGELFF | TGTGCCACCCAAGGTTCGGGGGGGGAGCTGTTTTTT
TRBJ2-2 | many | TRBV20-1 | TRBD2 | CSARKRRLAGTRGELFF | TGCAGTGCTAGAAAAAGGCGGCTAGCGGGAACCAGGGGGGAGCTGTTTTTT
TRBJ1-2 | many | TRBV7-9 | NA | CASSFSPGAGMDGYTF | TGTGCCAGCAGCTTTTCCCCTGGGGCAGGTATGGATGGCTACACCTTC
TRBJ1-2 | many | TRBV11-2 | NA | CASSLDPRLEGYTF | TGTGCCAGCAGCTTAGACCCCAGGCTTGAGGGCTACACCTTC
TRBJ2-1 | many | TRBV6-5 | TRBD2 | CASSLTSGRPYNEQFF | TGTGCCAGCAGTTTAACTAGCGGGAGGCCCTACAATGAGCAGTTCTTC
TRBJ2-3 | many | TRBV5-1 | NA | CASSLEGNTQYF | TGCGCCAGCAGCTTGGAGGGGAATACGCAGTATTTT
TRBJ2-1 | many | TRBV7-2 | TRBD2 | CASSPPQAGYNEQFF | TGTGCCAGCAGCCCCCCACAAGCGGGGTACAATGAGCAGTTCTTC
TRBJ1-2 | NA | TRBV5-1 | NA | CASSLRAGPLGYTF | TGTGCCAGCTCCCTCAGGGCAGGGCCCCTAGGCTACACCTTC
TRBJ2-2 | many | TRBV4-3 | NA | CASSQVVGVATGELFF | TGCGCCAGCAGCCAAGTCGTCGGTGTTGCCACCGGGGAGCTGTTTTTT
TRBJ2-1 | many | TRBV24-1 | TRBD2 | CATSARPGQFGTSAIRSYNEQFF | TGTGCCACCAGTGCCCGCCCGGGACAGTTCGGGACTAGCGCCATCCGATCCTACAATGAGCAGTTCTTC
TRBJ1-2 | NA | TRBV2 | TRBD1 | CASSFRDRVSDGYTF | TGTGCCAGCAGCTTCCGGGACAGGGTTAGCGACGGCTACACCTTC
TRBJ2-5 | many | TRBV20-1 | TRBD2 | CSARAASGSVETQYF | TGCAGTGCTAGAGCCGCTAGCGGGAGTGTAGAGACCCAGTACTTC
TRBJ1-5 | NA | TRBV2 | NA | CASQGTGTSQPQHF | TGTGCCAGCCAGGGCACAGGGACCTCTCAGCCCCAGCATTTT
TRBJ2-1 | NA | TRBV5-5 | NA | CASSLDSASSYNEQFF | TGTGCCAGCAGCTTGGATAGCGCGTCCTCCTACAATGAGCAGTTCTTC
TRBJ1-1 | few | TRBV30 | TRBD1 | CAWSPGQGGTEAFF | TGTGCCTGGAGCCCCGGACAGGGGGGCACTGAAGCTTTCTTT
TRBJ2-6 | many | TRBV15 | TRBD1 | CATSRENRGTGANVLTF | TGTGCCACCAGCAGAGAAAACAGGGGGACTGGGGCCAACGTCCTGACTTTC
TRBJ2-1 | many | TRBV2 | TRBD2 | CASRGLAGVGEQFF | TGTGCCAGCAGGGGCCTAGCGGGAGTCGGCGAGCAGTTCTTC
TRBJ2-5 | many | TRBV7-9 | TRBD2 | CASSPGLAGERETQYF | TGTGCCAGCAGCCCCGGACTAGCGGGAGAGAGGGAGACCCAGTACTTC
TRBJ1-5 | many | TRBV5-6 | TRBD1 | CASSATNGTGHSNQPQHF | TGTGCCAGCAGCGCTACCAACGGGACAGGGCATAGCAATCAGCCCCAGCATTTT
TRBJ2-2 | many | TRBV5-6 | NA | CASSSLRLANTGELFF | TGTGCCAGCAGCTCCCTAAGACTAGCGAACACCGGGGAGCTGTTTTTT
TRBJ2-1 | many | TRBV7-6 | TRBD2 | CASSLEGLAGDYYNEQFF | TGTGCCAGCAGCTTAGAAGGGCTAGCGGGGGACTACTACAATGAGCAGTTCTTC
TRBJ1-5 | many | TRBV30 | NA | CAWSLGRHNQPQHF | TGTGCCTGGTCTCTTGGACGGCACAATCAGCCCCAGCATTTT
TRBJ2-2 | many | TRBV24-1 | NA | CATSDRGENTGELFF | TGTGCCACCAGTGACAGGGGTGAGAACACCGGGGAGCTGTTTTTT
TRBJ2-1 | many | TRBV24-1 | TRBD2 | CATSDPLAENEQFF | TGTGCCACCAGTGATCCACTAGCGGAGAATGAGCAGTTCTTC
TRBJ2-7 | NA | TRBV2 | NA | CASSATERFAYEQHF | TGTGCCAGCAGTGCTACGGAGCGGTTCGCCTACGAGCAGCACTTC
TRBJ2-3 | NA | TRBV5-1 | NA | CASRAGFKDTQYF | TGCGCCAGCAGGGCAGGGTTCAAAGATACGCAGTATTTT
TRBJ1-2 | many | TRBV30 | NA | CAWSMVDGYTF | TGTGCCTGGAGTATGGTGGATGGCTACACCTTC
TRBJ2-7 | many | TRBV7-9 | TRBD1 | CASSPDRAHEQYF | TGTGCCAGCAGCCCTGACAGGGCCCACGAGCAGTACTTC
TRBJ2-1 | few | TRBV28 | NA | CASSLFRNEQFF | TGTGCCAGCAGTTTATTCAGGAATGAGCAGTTCTTC
TRBJ1-4 | many | TRBV12-3/TRBV12-4 | NA | CASSFGIGTNEKLFF | TGTGCCAGCAGTTTCGGGATCGGAACTAATGAAAAACTGTTTTTT
TRBJ1-6 | many | TRBV30 | NA | CACDPSSYNSPLHF | TGTGCCTGTGATCCGAGCTCCTATAATTCACCCCTCCACTTT
TRBJ2-3 | many | TRBV4-1 | TRBD2 | CASSQEGPSGRGDTQYF | TGCGCCAGCAGCCAAGAGGGCCCTAGCGGGAGAGGAGATACGCAGTATTTT
TRBJ2-7 | many | TRBV7-8 | NA | CASSPSTVAYEQYF | TGTGCCAGCAGCCCCTCGACGGTCGCCTACGAGCAGTACTTC
TRBJ2-1 | many | TRBV20-1 | NA | CSARDPQVDEQFF | TGCAGTGCTAGAGATCCGCAGGTCGATGAGCAGTTCTTC
TRBJ1-4 | many | TRBV5-1 | NA | CASSERRQNEKLFF | TGCGCCAGCAGCGAGAGGAGGCAAAATGAAAAACTGTTTTTT
TRBJ1-1 | once | TRBV18 | NA | CASSPMGDTEAFF | TGTGCCAGCTCACCTATGGGGGACACTGAAGCTTTCTTT
TRBJ2-1 | many | TRBV20-1 | NA | CSAIRIPANEQFF | TGCAGCGCTATCCGGATCCCTGCCAATGAGCAGTTCTTC
TRBJ1-6 | many | TRBV6-5 | NA | CASGPDRYNSPLHF | TGTGCCAGCGGTCCGGACAGATATAATTCACCCCTCCACTTT
TRBJ2-7 | NA | TRBV7-8 | TRBD2 | CASSLSGRTGKSYEQYF | TGTGCCAGCAGCCTTAGCGGGAGGACAGGGAAGTCATACGAGCAGTACTTC
TRBJ2-2 | NA | TRBV10-3 | NA | CAISERQGTNTGELFF | TGTGCCATCAGTGAAAGGCAGGGGACGAACACCGGGGAGCTGTTTTTT
TRBJ1-5 | NA | TRBV20-1 | TRBD1 | CSARDLRRRQGVDNQPQHF | TGCAGTGCTAGAGATCTCCGGAGGCGGCAGGGGGTCGATAATCAGCCCCAGCATTTT
TRBJ2-7 | many | TRBV30 | NA | CAWSGPPAGNYEQYF | TGTGCCTGGAGCGGCCCCCCGGCGGGGAACTACGAGCAGTACTTC
TRBJ1-2 | NA | TRBV29-1 | TRBD1 | CSEGQGLGGYTF | TGCAGCGAAGGACAGGGCCTAGGGGGCTACACCTTC
TRBJ1-4 | once | TRBV6-6 | NA | CASSPLTATNGKLFF | TGTGCCAGCAGTCCCCTGACGGCAACTAATGGAAAACTGTTTTTT